These 12 T cell receptor beta chains were all obtained from the same sample, sequenced in a study of patients and donors after allogeneic stem cell transplantation. Using its own MiXCR run on the RT-PCR reads, TCRdb lists one record per CDR3 protein. Found here are over 65,000 distinct CDR3 sequences, around 27% of them singletons; the top ten hold 26%. The sequenced sample consisted of blood, either unsorted or a sorted T cell fraction (not recorded which). These receptors were obtained from a human donor who was either an allogeneic HSCT recipient or a stem cell or donor lymphocyte infusion donor (not recorded which). It is not recorded whose cells these are; they may come from a transplant donor.

This chain joins TRBV7-6 and TRBJ1-5, with 7 bases lining up with TRBD1. Germline CDR1 reads SGHVS; CDR2 reads FNYEAQ. The length of the CDR3 is 13 residues. V shed 4 bases and J 4 bases; nucleotides not matched to a gene: 1. This CDR3 is CASSSGQNQPQHF. Here the CDR3 DNA reads TGTGCCAGCAGCTCGGGACAGAATCAGCCCCAGCATTTT.

This clonotype was counted many times. This chain joins TRBV20-1 and TRBJ1-3, with 8 positions matching TRBD1. This CDR3 comprises 15 residues. The junction had 5 bases not matched to a gene; V was cut back by 4 bases and J by 0 bases. Germline V CDR1 and CDR2: DFQATT, SNEGSKA (reference sequence). CDR3 sequence: CSAIQGALSGNTIYF. The CDR3 DNA reads TGCAGTGCTATTCAGGGGGCCCTCTCTGGAAACACCATATATTTT.

The sample holds many counts of this clonotype. J is TRBJ1-4 and V is TRBV5-1; D unresolved. Trimming shortened V by 4 bases and J by 15 bases, and 22 bases separated the two germline ends. Germline V lookup: CDR1 SGHRS, CDR2 YFSETQ. The CDR3 length is 14 residues. The CDR3 reads CASSNRASPEEVFF. CDR3 DNA: TGCGCCAGCAGCAACCGGGCCTCCCCGGAGGAGGTGTTTTTT. Supplemented by reference TRBV5-1 and TRBJ1-4, the full variable domain reads KAGVTQTPRYLIKTRGQQVTLSCSPISGHRSVSWYQQTPGQGLQFLFEYFSETQRNKGNFPGRFSGRQFSNSRSEMNVSTLELGDSALYLCASSNRASPEEVFFGSGTQLSVL.

This clonotype was observed a handful of times. The chain employs TRBV4-3 and TRBJ1-5; D is unclear. The CDR3 consists of 13 residues. The V end lost 4 bases, the J end lost 5 bases, and 9 bases lay between the germline ends. Germline CDR1 reads LGHNA; CDR2 reads YSLEER. The CDR3 reads CASSPLGHQPQHF. In nucleotides, the CDR3 is TGCGCCAGCAGCCCACTAGGTCATCAGCCCCAGCATTTT.

The J gene is TRBJ2-3, the V gene TRBV24-1, with D unresolved. Germline lookup yields CDR1 KGHDR and CDR2 SFDVKD. The length of the CDR3 is 13 residues. The ends were cut back, 4 bases at V and 2 bases at J, with 6 bases in the middle. In DNA, the CDR3 is TGTGCCACCAGTGAGGGATCCACAGATACGCAGTATTTT. It yields the protein CATSEGSTDTQYF.

The chain has TRBV12-3 or TRBV12-4 and TRBJ2-1; TRBD1 might be the D (5 bases). The CDR3 sequence is 11 residues long. The V gene lost 5 bases and the J gene lost 8 bases, with 7 bases spanning the gap. The CDR3 loop is CASSRGYEQFF. CDR3 nucleotides: TGTGCCAGCAGTAGGGGTTATGAGCAGTTCTTC.

To note about this clonotype: A read error may be the cause here, since a much bigger clone is one base away. The chain employs TRBV20-1 and TRBJ1-1; maybe TRBD1 (5 bases). There are 13 residues in the CDR3. V was cut by 6 bases and J by 5 bases, with 16 bases left in between. CDR1 is DFQATT, CDR2 SNEGSKA, per germline (reference sequence). The CDR3 nucleotides read TGCAGTGCCCGGTTGGGGACCGGTACTGAAGCTTTCTTT. The encoded protein is CSARLGTGTEAFF.

The chain has TRBV7-3 and TRBJ2-3; D might be TRBD1 (6 bases). V was trimmed by 4 bases and J by 2 bases, leaving 10 bases between them. The length of the CDR3 is 14 residues. Germline V gene sequence: CDR1 SGHTA, CDR2 FQGTGA. The CDR3: CASSSGQTTDTQYF. CDR3 coding DNA: TGTGCCAGCAGCTCCGGACAGACCACAGATACGCAGTATTTT.

The chain combines TRBV12-3 or TRBV12-4 with TRBJ1-4; TRBD1 might be the D (5 bases). With 8 bases removed from V and 4 bases from J, the gap between germline ends came to 23 bases. CDR3 size: 17 residues. The CDR3 protein is CASRPGKSPYRNEKLFF. CDR3 in DNA: TGTGCCAGCCGTCCAGGGAAGTCCCCCTATCGTAATGAAAAACTGTTTTTT.

The V call is TRBV5-6, the J call TRBJ2-1; 11 bases match TRBD2. The germline V gene encodes CDR1 SGHDT and CDR2 YYEEEE. V lost 8 bases and J lost 3; bases outside the gene matches: 4. The CDR3 is 14 residues long. The CDR3 nucleotides read TGTGCCAGTAGCGGGAGGGGTTTCTACAATGAGCAGTTCTTC. It translates to CASSGRGFYNEQFF.

The chain links TRBV5-1 to TRBJ2-2; the D gene could be TRBD1 or TRBD2 (6 bases each). The ends were cut back, 2 bases at V and 6 bases at J, with 8 bases in the middle. This CDR3 spans 13 amino acids. CDR1 and CDR2 (germline): SGHRS, YFSETQ. This CDR3 is CASSLRGAGELFF. CDR3 nucleotides: TGCGCCAGCAGCTTAAGGGGGGCCGGGGAGCTGTTTTTT.

This clonotype was observed a handful of times. The chain carries TRBV10-3 and TRBJ2-3; D is perhaps TRBD1 or TRBD2 (5 bases each). This CDR3 has 13 amino acids. Trimming pared 7 bases from V and 2 bases from J, leaving 10 bases between. CDR1 is ENHRY and CDR2 is SYGVKD in the germline V gene. The CDR3: CAINWDPTDTQYF. The CDR3 nucleotides are TGTGCCATCAATTGGGACCCCACAGATACGCAGTATTTT.